One and the same sample provided the 23 T cell receptor beta chains below, sequenced in a study of shared clonotypes between healthy human individuals. The protocol was immunoSEQ multiplex PCR, while the TCRdb copy is restricted to in-frame clones and leaves out a portion. This table holds over a million clones, about 70% found once. The sequenced sample consisted of memory CD4+ T cells sorted from blood. Subset meaning: CD45RA-negative fraction. All receptors come from a man younger than 35 in good health.

The genes are TRBV7-2 and TRBJ2-5; 7 bases match TRBD1. CDR1 and CDR2 from the germline V gene are SGHTA and FQGNSA. V dropped 5 bases and J dropped 2; count of bases not matched to a gene: 8. This CDR3 comprises 15 residues. CDR3 protein: CASSPQGTDQETQYF. DNA of the CDR3: TGTGCCAGCAGCCCTCAAGGGACAGATCAAGAGACCCAGTACTTC.

This clone has a count of ten or more. In the same sample, other DNA sequences code for this CDR3. The CDR3 nucleotides are TGTGCCTGGGGAGAAAGGGATACGCAGTATTTT. This encodes CAWGERDTQYF. V usage is TRBV30 and J usage is TRBJ2-3; D remains unclear. The germline V and J ends were trimmed by 5 bases and 6 bases, with 9 bases remaining between them. CDR1 is GTSNPN and CDR2 is SVGIG in the germline V gene (reference sequence). The CDR3 is 11 residues long. The complete variable domain, with remaining parts taken from reference TRBV30 and TRBJ2-3, reads SQTIHQWPATLVQPVGSPLSLECTVEGTSNPNLYWYRQAAGRGLQLLFYSVGIGQISSEVPQNLSASRPQDRQFILSSKKLLLSDSGFYLCAWGERDTQYFGPGTRLTVL.

CDR3 nucleotides: TGTGCCAGCAGCCCGGACCGAATGAACACCGGGGAGCTGTTTTTT. It translates to CASSPDRMNTGELFF. The chain employs TRBV11-2 and TRBJ2-2; no firm D call. The CDR3 covers 15 residues. Germline lookup yields CDR1 SGHAT and CDR2 FQNNGV. V was trimmed by 5 bases and J by 1 base, leaving 11 bases between them.

This clone was seen only a few times. The chain recombines TRBV7-8 with TRBJ2-5; possibly TRBD1 for D (7 bases). CDR3 size: 15 residues. Germline lookup yields CDR1 SGHVS and CDR2 FQNEAQ. The V and J ends lost 6 bases and 2 bases respectively, with 16 bases between them. The CDR3 DNA reads TGTGCCAGCAGTTACTCCGGGGGACAGCAAGAGACCCAGTACTTC. It is translated as CASSYSGGQQETQYF.

The table lists this clone with many counts. The sample holds other DNA sequences that translate to the same CDR3. The V gene is TRBV10-3, the J gene TRBJ1-2; D is ambiguous. V lost 2 bases to trimming and J lost 8 bases, with 6 bases between them. Germline CDR1 ENHRY, CDR2 SYGVKD. CDR3 length: 11 residues. The CDR3 is CAISEPSGYTF. For the CDR3, the DNA is TGTGCCATCAGTGAGCCCTCAGGCTACACCTTC.

This clone was recorded only once. The genes are TRBV11-2 and TRBJ1-1; D not resolved. Germline loops: CDR1 SGHAT, CDR2 FQNNGV. V dropped 3 bases and J dropped 1 base, with 6 bases sitting between them. The CDR3 spans 13 residues. This chain's CDR3 is CASSFGENTEAFF. Written as DNA, the CDR3 is TGTGCCAGCAGCTTTGGAGAGAACACTGAAGCTTTCTTT. The whole variable domain, remainder taken from reference TRBV11-2 and TRBJ1-1, is EAGVAQSPRYKIIEKRQSVAFWCNPISGHATLYWYQQILGQGPKLLIQFQNNGVVDDSQLPKDRFSAERLKGVDSTLKIQPAKLEDSAVYLCASSFGENTEAFFGQGTRLTVV.

V is TRBV11-2 and J is TRBJ2-1; D may be TRBD1 (5 bases). CDR1 and CDR2 from the germline V gene are SGHAT and FQNNGV. The CDR3 consists of 12 residues. The germline V and J ends were trimmed by 5 bases and 9 bases, with 11 bases remaining between them. DNA for the CDR3: TGTGCCAGCAGCGTCCAGGGTACTGAGCAGTTCTTC. Residues: CASSVQGTEQFF.

At least ten counts were recorded for this clone. V gene TRBV2 combines with J gene TRBJ1-2; 7 nucleotides match TRBD1. Germline trimming cut 6 bases from V and 7 bases from J; bases unmatched to any gene: 14. CDR3 length equals 15 residues. Germline lookup yields CDR1 SNHLY and CDR2 FYNNEI. The CDR3 sequence is CASRATEGASAGYTF. The CDR3 DNA sequence: TGTGCCAGCAGGGCGACCGAGGGGGCTTCGGCTGGCTACACCTTC.

CDR3 loop: CASSVAGGPVDEQYF. In DNA form, the CDR3 reads TGTGCCAGCAGTGTGGCGGGAGGGCCGGTCGACGAGCAGTACTTC. The chain carries TRBV11-3 and TRBJ2-7, with 9 positions matching TRBD2. The CDR3 contains 15 residues. CDR1 and CDR2 (germline): SGHNT, YENEEA. J was trimmed by 5 bases and V by 6 bases; bases with no gene match: 11. Complete variable domain (other parts from reference TRBV11-3 and TRBJ2-7): EAGVVQSPRYKIIEKKQPVAFWCNPISGHNTLYWYLQNLGQGPELLIRYENEEAVDDSQLPKDRFSAERLKGVDSTLKIQPAELGDSAVYLCASSVAGGPVDEQYFGPGTRLTVT.

The chain is built from TRBV11-2 and TRBJ2-3; D remains unclear. Germline assignment: CDR1 SGHAT and CDR2 FQNNGV. The CDR3 has 13 residues. The V end was cut by 3 bases, the J end by 6 bases, with 10 bases between. The CDR3 DNA reads as TGTGCCAGCAGCTTTGGGGAAACTGATACGCAGTATTTT. It specifies CASSFGETDTQYF. Using reference TRBV11-2 and TRBJ2-3 for the parts outside the CDR3, the full variable domain is EAGVAQSPRYKIIEKRQSVAFWCNPISGHATLYWYQQILGQGPKLLIQFQNNGVVDDSQLPKDRFSAERLKGVDSTLKIQPAKLEDSAVYLCASSFGETDTQYFGPGTRLTVL.

The rearrangement joins TRBV7-2 to TRBJ2-7; 8 nucleotides align to TRBD2. Germline values: CDR1 SGHTA, CDR2 FQGNSA. J lost 0 bases, V lost 6 bases, and 7 bases had no gene match. The CDR3 has 15 residues. The chain's CDR3 is CASSPTSGDSYEQYF. The CDR3 DNA follows: TGTGCCAGCAGTCCAACTAGCGGAGACTCCTACGAGCAGTACTTC.

The gene calls are TRBV5-4 and TRBJ1-2, with D perhaps matching TRBD1 (5 bases). The CDR3 is made up of 15 amino acids. Germline V gene data show CDR1 as SGHNT and CDR2 as YYREEE (reference sequence). Deletions cut 0 bases from V and 3 bases from J, with 12 bases between. CDR3 in amino acids: CASSLDGADYYGYTF. The CDR3 DNA reads TGTGCCAGCAGCTTGGATGGGGCGGACTACTATGGCTACACCTTC.

The rearrangement links TRBV9 to TRBJ1-3; D unresolved. Trimming took off 4 bases at V and 4 bases at J, with 15 bases between the two ends. Germline V gene data show CDR1 as SGDLS and CDR2 as YYNGEE. This CDR3 has 15 amino acids. As DNA, the CDR3 is TGTGCCAGCAGCAAACAAGGGTCCGGCGGAAACACCATATATTTT. Translated, it gives CASSKQGSGGNTIYF. Combining the CDR3 with reference TRBV9 and TRBJ1-3 gives the whole variable domain DSGVTQTPKHLITATGQRVTLRCSPRSGDLSVYWYQQSLDQGLQFLIQYYNGEERAKGNILERFSAQQFPDLHSELNLSSLELGDSALYFCASSKQGSGGNTIYFGEGSWLTVV.

This clone was observed a single time. This chain links TRBV27 with TRBJ2-6; D is unresolved. The V gene's germline CDR1 is MNHEY and CDR2 SMNVEV (reference sequence). This CDR3 is built from 16 residues. The V and J ends lost 3 bases and 0 bases respectively, with 9 bases between them. CDR3 residues: CASSFKGNSGANVLTF. The CDR3 DNA reads as TGTGCCAGCAGTTTTAAGGGCAACTCTGGGGCCAACGTCCTGACTTTC.

Comment on this clone: Other nucleotide sequences in the sample specify the same CDR3. CDR3 sequence: CASSPDTNYGYTF. CDR3 sequence (DNA): TGTGCCAGCAGTCCGGACACCAACTATGGCTACACCTTC. The gene calls are TRBV5-4 and TRBJ1-2, with a weak D call TRBD1 (5 bases). This CDR3 region has 13 residues. The germline gives CDR1 SGHNT, CDR2 YYREEE (reference sequence). The V end was cut by 5 bases, the J end by 2 bases, with 10 bases between.

DNA for the CDR3: TGTGCCAGCGAACCAGACAGGGGAGCTAACTATGGCTACACCTTC. Translation: CASEPDRGANYGYTF. The rearrangement joins TRBV28 to TRBJ1-2, with 8 positions matching TRBD1. Germline V gives CDR1 MDHEN, CDR2 SYDVKM. With V trimmed by 8 bases and J by 0 bases, 8 bases remained unmatched. The CDR3 length is 15 residues.

This chain connects TRBV5-4 to TRBJ2-7; tentative D call: TRBD1 (6 bases). The V end lost 4 bases, the J end lost 1 base, and 12 bases lay between the germline ends. There are 14 residues in the CDR3. The germline V gene has CDR1 SGHNT and CDR2 YYREEE (reference sequence). The CDR3: CASSPDRSSYEQYF. CDR3 DNA sequence: TGTGCCAGCAGCCCCGACAGGAGTTCCTACGAGCAGTACTTC.

The rearrangement links TRBV30 to TRBJ2-5; 9 nucleotides agree with TRBD2. The germline V gene has CDR1 GTSNPN and CDR2 SVGIG (reference sequence). The V and J ends lost 3 bases and 4 bases, in that order; junction bases with no gene match: 6. This CDR3 region has 14 residues. The CDR3 loop is CAWRASGMVETQYF. CDR3 DNA sequence: TGTGCCTGGAGGGCTAGCGGGATGGTAGAGACCCAGTACTTC.

The rearrangement uses TRBV11-3 and TRBJ2-7; possibly TRBD2 for D (7 bases). CDR1 and CDR2 from the germline V gene are SGHNT and YENEEA. The CDR3 is 14 amino acids. Trimming pared 5 bases from V and 0 bases from J, leaving 11 bases between. The CDR3 spells CASSAGAPSYEQYF. For the CDR3, the DNA is TGTGCCAGCAGCGCGGGGGCCCCCTCCTACGAGCAGTACTTC.

The CDR3 protein is CASSGDRVVYNSPLHF. The DNA of the CDR3 is TGTGCCAGCAGTGGGGACAGGGTTGTCTATAATTCACCCCTCCACTTT. The chain employs TRBV2 and TRBJ1-6; 9 bases align to TRBD1. The CDR3 has 16 amino acids. Germline assignment: CDR1 SNHLY and CDR2 FYNNEI. V was pared by 4 bases and J by 3 bases, with 4 bases of the junction left unmatched.

The CDR3 region has the DNA TGTGCCAGCTTGGGCAGGCGCTCCTACGAGCAGTACTTC. Encoded protein: CASLGRRSYEQYF. The chain uses TRBV28 and TRBJ2-7; D is unclear. Germline-derived CDR1 and CDR2 are MDHEN and SYDVKM. The CDR3 has 13 residues. Deletions cut 8 bases from V and 0 bases from J, with 11 bases between.

This rearrangement joins TRBV5-1 to TRBJ1-1, with a weak D call TRBD1 (6 bases). Trimming took 4 bases from V and 4 from J, leaving 11 bases between them. CDR1 and CDR2 from the germline V gene are SGHRS and YFSETQ. The CDR3 sequence is 13 residues long. In DNA form, the CDR3 reads TGCGCCAGCAGCGGCGGGACATTCACTGAAGCTTTCTTT. This sequence encodes CASSGGTFTEAFF.

V and J are TRBV25-1 and TRBJ2-7, with TRBD2 matching 7 bases. Losses at the gene ends were 2 bases for V and 0 bases for J; bases not matched to a gene: 4. From germline, CDR1 is MGHDK and CDR2 SYGVNS. The CDR3 spans 15 residues. CDR3 amino acids: CASSEPAGVSYEQYF. Written as DNA, the CDR3 is TGTGCCAGCAGTGAACCTGCGGGAGTCTCCTACGAGCAGTACTTC.